These 8 T cell receptor beta chains were sequenced from one sample in a study of shared clonotypes between healthy human individuals. TCRdb's table, derived via immunoSEQ multiplex PCR, lists solely in-frame clones and lacks some. This sample yields 2 million to 2.5 million clones, of which roughly 95% are seen a single time; roughly 0.13% belongs to the top ten. The sequencing sample was made of naive CD4+ T cells sorted from blood. The subset denotes: CD45RA+ positively selected. The receptors come from a man younger than 35 in good health.

The chain is built from TRBV5-1 and TRBJ1-6; D uncertain. The CDR3 spans 14 residues. V was pared by 1 base and J by 8 bases, with 10 bases between. The germline V gene encodes CDR1 SGHRS and CDR2 YFSETQ. CDR3 in DNA: TGCGCCAGCAGCTTGCTGCTTTCGGATTCACCCCTCCACTTT. It is translated as CASSLLLSDSPLHF.

The chain recombines TRBV28 with TRBJ2-5, with 9 positions matching TRBD2. Trimming took 5 bases from V and 1 from J; bases not matched to a gene: 5. Germline lookup yields CDR1 MDHEN and CDR2 SYDVKM. The CDR3 extends over 15 amino acids. The CDR3 loop is CASSDSGGSQETQYF. The CDR3 nucleotides are TGTGCCAGCAGTGATAGCGGGGGCTCCCAAGAGACCCAGTACTTC.

V usage is TRBV25-1 and J usage is TRBJ1-1; D is undetermined. The CDR3 totals 16 residues. Germline CDR1 MGHDK, CDR2 SYGVNS. The V and J ends lost 5 bases and 2 bases respectively, with 18 bases between them. The CDR3 nucleotides read TGTGCCAGCAGTACCCCAGAGGAAGGGCTCAACACTGAAGCTTTCTTT. Its translation is CASSTPEEGLNTEAFF. Filled out from reference TRBV25-1 and TRBJ1-1, the complete variable domain reads EADIYQTPRYLVIGTGKKITLECSQTMGHDKMYWYQQDPGMELHLIHYSYGVNSTEKGDLSSESTVSRIRTEHFPLTLESARPSHTSQYLCASSTPEEGLNTEAFFGQGTRLTVV.

The gene calls are TRBV28 and TRBJ1-1, with 7 nucleotides matching TRBD1. CDR1 MDHEN and CDR2 SYDVKM come from the germline V gene. The CDR3 covers 17 residues. Trimming took 7 bases from V and 3 from J; bases not matched to a gene: 17. This chain's CDR3 is CASNPLRQGPWDTEAFF. CDR3 nucleotide sequence: TGTGCCAGCAACCCCCTCCGACAGGGCCCATGGGACACTGAAGCTTTCTTT.

This clone showed up just once. The genes are TRBV4-1 and TRBJ1-4; TRBD1 matches 7 bases. The trim removed 1 base at V and 4 bases at J, leaving 6 bases unmatched. The CDR3 runs 16 residues. CDR1 and CDR2 from the germline V gene are MGHRA and YSYEKL. CDR3 sequence: CASSQGNRGGNEKLFF. The CDR3 coding sequence is TGCGCCAGCAGCCAAGGGAACAGGGGCGGTAATGAAAAACTGTTTTTT.

The chain joins TRBV12-5 to TRBJ2-2; the D is unclear. The length of the CDR3 is 16 residues. Trimming took 7 bases from V and 4 from J, leaving 19 bases between them. CDR1 is LGHNT and CDR2 is FRNRAP in the germline V gene. Written as DNA, the CDR3 is TGTGCTAGTGCTCCCCAGGCCCCGGGTGGCACCGGGGAGCTGTTTTTT. Encoded protein: CASAPQAPGGTGELFF.

The V gene is TRBV7-2, the J gene TRBJ2-7; 8 nucleotides agree with TRBD2. V was pared by 4 bases and J by 5 bases, with 7 bases of the junction left unmatched. CDR1 is SGHTA and CDR2 is FQGNSA in the germline V gene. The CDR3 has 14 amino acids. CDR3 sequence: CASSWRSGSHEQYF. The CDR3 nucleotides are TGTGCCAGCAGCTGGCGAAGCGGGAGTCACGAGCAGTACTTC.

V usage is TRBV6-5 and J usage is TRBJ1-1; D perhaps matches TRBD1 (6 bases). This CDR3 is built from 14 residues. CDR1 MNHEY and CDR2 SVGAGI come from the germline V gene. The V end was cut by 5 bases, the J end by 2 bases, with 12 bases between. Written as DNA, the CDR3 is TGTGCCAGCAGTGCCGGACAGCCCAACACTGAAGCTTTCTTT. The encoded protein is CASSAGQPNTEAFF.